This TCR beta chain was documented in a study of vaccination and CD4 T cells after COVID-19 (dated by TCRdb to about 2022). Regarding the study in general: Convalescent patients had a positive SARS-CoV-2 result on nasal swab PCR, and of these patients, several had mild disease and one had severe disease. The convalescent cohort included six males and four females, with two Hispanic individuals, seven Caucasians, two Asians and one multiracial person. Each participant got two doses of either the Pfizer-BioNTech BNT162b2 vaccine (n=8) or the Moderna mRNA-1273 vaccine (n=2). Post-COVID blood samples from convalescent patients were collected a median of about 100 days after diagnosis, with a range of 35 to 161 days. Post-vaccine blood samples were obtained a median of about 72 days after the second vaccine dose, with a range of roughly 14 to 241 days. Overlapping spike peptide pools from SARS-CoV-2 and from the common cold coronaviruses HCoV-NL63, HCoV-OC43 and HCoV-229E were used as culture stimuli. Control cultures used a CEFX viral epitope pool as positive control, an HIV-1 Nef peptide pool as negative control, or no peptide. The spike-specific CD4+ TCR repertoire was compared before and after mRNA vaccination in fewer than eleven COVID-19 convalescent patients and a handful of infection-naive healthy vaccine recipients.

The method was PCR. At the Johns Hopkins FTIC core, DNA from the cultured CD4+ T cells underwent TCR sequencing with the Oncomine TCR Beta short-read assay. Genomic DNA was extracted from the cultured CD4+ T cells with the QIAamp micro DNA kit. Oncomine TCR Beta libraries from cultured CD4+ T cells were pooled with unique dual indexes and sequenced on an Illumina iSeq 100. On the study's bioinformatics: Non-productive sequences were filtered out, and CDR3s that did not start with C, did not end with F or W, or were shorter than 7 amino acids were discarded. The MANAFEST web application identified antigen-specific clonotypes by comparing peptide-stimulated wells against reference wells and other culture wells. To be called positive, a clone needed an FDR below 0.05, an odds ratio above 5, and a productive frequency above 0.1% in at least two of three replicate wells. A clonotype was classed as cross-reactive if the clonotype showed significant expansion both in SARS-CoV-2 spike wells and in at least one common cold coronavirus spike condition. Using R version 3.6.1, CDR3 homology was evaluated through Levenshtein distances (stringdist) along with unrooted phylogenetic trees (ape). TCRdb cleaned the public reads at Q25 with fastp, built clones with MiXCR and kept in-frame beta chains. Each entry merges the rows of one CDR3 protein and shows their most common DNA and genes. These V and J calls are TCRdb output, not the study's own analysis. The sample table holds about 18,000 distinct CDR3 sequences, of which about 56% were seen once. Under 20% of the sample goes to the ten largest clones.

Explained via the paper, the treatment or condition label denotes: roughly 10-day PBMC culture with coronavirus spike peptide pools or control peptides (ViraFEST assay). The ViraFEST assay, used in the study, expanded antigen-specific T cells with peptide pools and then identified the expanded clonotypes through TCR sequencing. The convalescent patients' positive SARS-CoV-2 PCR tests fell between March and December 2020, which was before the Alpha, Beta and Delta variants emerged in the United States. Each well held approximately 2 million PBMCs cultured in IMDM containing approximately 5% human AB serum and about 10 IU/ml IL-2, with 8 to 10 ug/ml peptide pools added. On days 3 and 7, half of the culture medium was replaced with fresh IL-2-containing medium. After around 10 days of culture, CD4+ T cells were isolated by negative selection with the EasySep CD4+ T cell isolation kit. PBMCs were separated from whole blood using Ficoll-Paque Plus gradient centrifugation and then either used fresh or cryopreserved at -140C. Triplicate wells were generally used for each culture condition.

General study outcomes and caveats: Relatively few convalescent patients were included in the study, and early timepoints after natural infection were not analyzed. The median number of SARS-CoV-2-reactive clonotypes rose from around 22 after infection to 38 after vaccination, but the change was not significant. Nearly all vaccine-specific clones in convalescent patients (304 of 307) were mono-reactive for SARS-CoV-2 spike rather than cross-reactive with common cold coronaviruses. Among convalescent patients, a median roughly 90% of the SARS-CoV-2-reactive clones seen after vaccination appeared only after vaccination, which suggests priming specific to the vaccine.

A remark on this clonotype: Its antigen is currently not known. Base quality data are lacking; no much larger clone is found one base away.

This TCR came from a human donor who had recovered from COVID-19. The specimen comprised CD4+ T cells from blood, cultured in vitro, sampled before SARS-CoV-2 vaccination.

CDR3 protein: CASSYGTSGNTDTQYF. In nucleotides, the sequence is TGTGCCAGCAGTTACGGGACTAGCGGCAACACAGATACGCAGTATTTT. This receptor chain uses TRBV6-5 and TRBJ2-3; 11 middle bases align to TRBD2. According to the germline V gene, CDR1 reads MNHEY and CDR2 reads SVGAGI. From the cysteine through the phenylalanine, the CDR3 covers 16 amino acids. Of the read, only the CDR3 DNA is kept; its 48 bases are in frame from base 1. V is cut back by 2 bases and J by 2 bases, with 3 bases in the junction unmatched.